These 30 T cell receptor beta chains share one sample of origin, sequenced in a study of T cell responses to AZD1222 COVID-19 vaccine (dated by TCRdb to the early 2020s). According to the study, the label for this sample's time point signals: baseline before first vaccination. Library construction relied on the immunoSEQ multiplex PCR assay. The source is immuneACCESS, and TCRdb retained only in-frame sequences with V and J called. Part of the clones is not carried over; for the studies checked, unresolved V genes explain less than half of this, and the remainder is unexplained. In all, the sample holds roughly 81,000 clones, and approximately 89% of those were seen once. Roughly 16% of the sample comes from the top ten. This material consisted of peripheral blood, taken on day 0 of AZD1222 vaccination. The receptors here all came from an adult in good health.

The chain employs TRBV3-1 (or the pseudogene TRBV3-2) and TRBJ2-2; D call uncertain. Between the trimmed V and J ends, which lost 1 base and 3 bases, there was a span of 12 bases. Germline lookup yields CDR1 LGHDT and CDR2 YNNKEL (reference sequence). The CDR3 runs 16 residues. The CDR3 protein is CASSQATVYHTGELFF. CDR3 in DNA: TGTGCCAGCAGCCAAGCCACGGTGTATCACACCGGGGAGCTGTTTTTT.

This clone was observed once. The chain carries TRBV28 and TRBJ1-1, with D unclear. CDR1 is MDHEN and CDR2 is SYDVKM in the germline V gene. The V gene lost 2 bases and the J gene lost 5 bases, with 15 bases spanning the gap. The CDR3 sequence is 15 residues long. The CDR3 DNA reads as TGTGCCAGCAGTTTACGGGCAAACCCTAAGACTGAAGCTTTCTTT. Residues: CASSLRANPKTEAFF.

The genes are TRBV28 and TRBJ1-5; D gene uncertain. The CDR3 loop spans 13 amino acids. The germline gives CDR1 MDHEN, CDR2 SYDVKM. Trimming took 6 bases from V and 1 from J, leaving 7 bases between them. The CDR3 region has the DNA TGTGCCAGCAGCGTGGACAGCAATCAGCCCCAGCATTTT. Translating gives CASSVDSNQPQHF. Drawing the rest from reference TRBV28 and TRBJ1-5, the complete variable domain is DVKVTQSSRYLVKRTGEKVFLECVQDMDHENMFWYRQDPGLGLRLIYFSYDVKMKEKGDIPEGYSVSREKKERFSLILESASTNQTSMYLCASSVDSNQPQHFGDGTRLSIL.

The genes are TRBV4-1 and TRBJ1-1; D is uncertain. CDR3 length: 14 amino acids. Trimming shortened V by 3 bases and J by 1 base, and 9 bases separated the two germline ends. Germline CDR1 MGHRA, CDR2 YSYEKL. DNA of the CDR3: TGCGCCAGCAGCCAGAAGAGATCGAACACTGAAGCTTTCTTT. Residues: CASSQKRSNTEAFF.

J is TRBJ2-5 and V is TRBV12-3 or TRBV12-4; D may be TRBD2 (5 bases). This CDR3 has 13 residues. V shed 10 bases and J shed 7 bases, with 19 bases lying between them. CDR3 residues: CAIFYALLGTQYF. CDR3 nucleotide sequence: TGTGCCATTTTTTATGCGCTACTAGGGACCCAGTACTTC.

This chain connects TRBV25-1 to TRBJ2-3; weak D call: TRBD1 (6 bases). Germline V gene lookup returns CDR1 MGHDK and CDR2 SYGVNS. The germline V and J ends were trimmed by 5 bases and 6 bases, with 27 bases remaining between them. The CDR3 runs 18 residues. CDR3 residues: CASSPTTSWGRSMDTQYF. The CDR3, as DNA: TGTGCCAGCAGTCCGACGACCTCTTGGGGGCGCAGTATGGATACGCAGTATTTT.

The V and J genes are TRBV19 and TRBJ2-1; 9 bases align to TRBD2. CDR1 is LNHDA, CDR2 SQIVND, per germline (reference sequence). J gave up 4 bases and V 1 base, and 2 bases lay outside the gene matches. The CDR3 runs to 15 residues. DNA of the CDR3: TGTGCCAGTAGTATAGGGGGACTAGCATACAATGAGCAGTTCTTC. Encoded protein: CASSIGGLAYNEQFF. The variable domain in full, completed from reference TRBV19 and TRBJ2-1, reads DGGITQSPKYLFRKEGQNVTLSCEQNLNHDAMYWYRQDPGQGLRLIYYSQIVNDFQKGDIAEGYSVSREKKESFPLTVTSAQKNPTAFYLCASSIGGLAYNEQFFGPGTRLTVL.

The CDR3 DNA reads TGTGCCAGCTCACCATCCGTTGATCAGCCCCAGCATTTT. Translated: CASSPSVDQPQHF. The V gene is TRBV18, the J gene TRBJ1-5; no definite D call. The length of the CDR3 is 13 residues. Per germline, CDR1 KGHSH and CDR2 LQKENI. V was shortened by 2 bases and J by 5 bases, with 7 bases between the two germline ends.

The chain employs TRBV19 and TRBJ2-1, with D perhaps TRBD1 (6 bases). Trimming pared 9 bases from V and 9 bases from J, leaving 12 bases between. Germline V gene sequence: CDR1 LNHDA, CDR2 SQIVND (reference sequence). CDR3 length equals 11 residues. The CDR3 DNA reads TGTGCCAGCTCACAGGGCAGTGAGCAGTTCTTC. Its protein product is CASSQGSEQFF.

V usage is TRBV13 and J usage is TRBJ2-4; 11 nucleotides match TRBD2. The CDR3 spans 15 residues. J lost 8 bases, V lost 4 bases, and 7 bases had no gene match. Germline V gene data show CDR1 as PRHDT and CDR2 as FYEKMQ (reference sequence). CDR3 residues: CASSYRLAGLDIQYF. The CDR3 DNA follows: TGTGCCAGCAGCTACCGACTAGCGGGATTGGACATTCAGTACTTC.

This chain uses TRBV2 with TRBJ1-6; D not certain. Germline values: CDR1 SNHLY, CDR2 FYNNEI. This CDR3 is built from 11 residues. Trimming cost V 2 bases and J 10 bases, with 3 bases left between them. The CDR3 loop is CASSETSPLHF. For the CDR3, the DNA is TGTGCCAGCAGTGAAACATCACCCCTCCACTTT.

This rearrangement joins TRBV6-4 to TRBJ1-6; 11 nucleotides align to TRBD1. Germline loops: CDR1 MRHNA, CDR2 SNTAGT. V dropped 6 bases and J dropped 8; count of bases not matched to a gene: 3. The CDR3 length is 14 residues. CDR3 loop: CASRDRGRDSPLHF. The CDR3 DNA reads as TGTGCCAGCAGGGACAGGGGGCGCGATTCACCCCTCCACTTT.

V is TRBV6-1 and J is TRBJ2-7, with 9 nucleotides matching TRBD1. The CDR3 has 14 amino acids. Germline V gene sequence: CDR1 MNHNS, CDR2 SASEGT. After removal of 6 bases from V and 2 bases from J, the junction contained 5 bases not matched to a gene. The CDR3 bases are TGTGCCAGCAGATACAGGGGGCTGACCTACGAGCAGTACTTC. It encodes CASRYRGLTYEQYF.

The chain links TRBV10-3 to TRBJ2-1, with 14 bases fitting TRBD2. This CDR3 has 18 amino acids. The germline gives CDR1 ENHRY, CDR2 SYGVKD. V shed 0 bases, J shed 0 bases, and the junction held 1 base outside the gene matches. The DNA of the CDR3 is TGTGCCATCAGTGAGTCGGGGACTAGCGGGAGCTCCTACAATGAGCAGTTCTTC. Its protein is CAISESGTSGSSYNEQFF.

The CDR3 coding sequence is TGTGCCAGCAGTGAATACAAGGGTGGTTACACCCTCCACTTT. Amino acid sequence: CASSEYKGGYTLHF. The chain has TRBV6-1 and TRBJ1-6; the D is unclear. The V end was cut by 2 bases, the J end by 14 bases, with 16 bases between. CDR3 size: 14 residues. Germline V gives CDR1 MNHNS, CDR2 SASEGT.

The chain uses TRBV28 and TRBJ2-4, with 11 bases lining up with TRBD1. The CDR3 has 15 residues. The germline V gene encodes CDR1 MDHEN and CDR2 SYDVKM. V was clipped by 5 bases and J by 5 bases; unmatched bases: 5. CDR3 region: CASSMGQGVQNIQYF. The CDR3 DNA is TGTGCCAGCAGTATGGGACAGGGGGTCCAAAACATTCAGTACTTC.

The rearrangement uses TRBV30 and TRBJ2-1, with D hard to call. Trimming removed 2 bases at V and 9 bases at J, with 14 bases between. The CDR3 is made up of 13 amino acids. Germline lookup yields CDR1 GTSNPN and CDR2 SVGIG (reference sequence). The CDR3 DNA reads TGTGCCTGGAGTACAAACCCGCGTAGTGAGCAGTTCTTC. Encoded protein: CAWSTNPRSEQFF.

The rearrangement joins TRBV5-5 to TRBJ1-2, with 7 positions matching TRBD1. CDR1 and CDR2 from the germline V gene are SGHKS and YYEKEE (reference sequence). With V trimmed by 9 bases and J by 4 bases, 12 bases remained unmatched. This CDR3 is built from 14 residues. The CDR3 loop is CATDSGGGGYGYTF. DNA for the CDR3: TGTGCCACCGACTCGGGAGGGGGCGGCTATGGCTACACCTTC.

This chain connects TRBV6-5 to TRBJ1-2; D ambiguous. The CDR3 extends over 12 amino acids. The germline V gene has CDR1 MNHEY and CDR2 SVGAGI. Trimming shortened V by 6 bases and J by 5 bases, and 10 bases separated the two germline ends. The CDR3 spells CASRVTEYGYTF. The CDR3 nucleotides are TGTGCCAGCAGGGTAACCGAGTATGGCTACACCTTC.

The chain is built from TRBV19 and TRBJ2-7; TRBD1 or TRBD2 may be the D gene (6 bases each). Germline V gene data show CDR1 as LNHDA and CDR2 as SQIVND (reference sequence). The CDR3 runs 13 residues. Trimming stripped 5 bases from V and 3 bases from J, with 11 bases between. The CDR3: CASSDRTNYEQYF. CDR3 DNA: TGTGCCAGTAGTGACAGGACTAACTACGAGCAGTACTTC.

The chain couples TRBV14 to TRBJ1-2; D not certain. The length of the CDR3 is 15 residues. The V gene's germline CDR1 is SGHDN and CDR2 FVKESK. Between the trimmed V and J ends, which lost 0 bases and 2 bases, there was a span of 10 bases. CDR3 residues: CASSQDAGANYGYTF. The CDR3 nucleotides are TGTGCCAGCAGCCAAGATGCCGGAGCCAACTATGGCTACACCTTC.

The chain carries TRBV19 and TRBJ1-3; D unclear. This CDR3 has 16 amino acids. V lost 10 bases to trimming and J lost 1 base, with 20 bases between them. The germline V gene has CDR1 LNHDA and CDR2 SQIVND (reference sequence). The CDR3 nucleotides read TGTGCCACGCGGCCCGGGGTGGTTCTGTCTGGAAACACCATATATTTT. This codes for CATRPGVVLSGNTIYF. Drawing the rest from reference TRBV19 and TRBJ1-3, the complete variable domain is DGGITQSPKYLFRKEGQNVTLSCEQNLNHDAMYWYRQDPGQGLRLIYYSQIVNDFQKGDIAEGYSVSREKKESFPLTVTSAQKNPTAFYLCATRPGVVLSGNTIYFGEGSWLTVV.

The chain has TRBV9 and TRBJ2-3; D remains unclear. Trimming removed 0 bases from V and 4 bases from J, with 9 bases in between. CDR1 and CDR2 (germline): SGDLS, YYNGEE. The CDR3 covers 14 residues. The CDR3 nucleotides are TGTGCCAGCAGCGTAGAGGAAGAGTCAGATACGCAGTATTTT. This sequence encodes CASSVEEESDTQYF. Full variable domain (remainder filled in from reference TRBV9 and TRBJ2-3): DSGVTQTPKHLITATGQRVTLRCSPRSGDLSVYWYQQSLDQGLQFLIQYYNGEERAKGNILERFSAQQFPDLHSELNLSSLELGDSALYFCASSVEEESDTQYFGPGTRLTVL.

The chain combines TRBV27 with TRBJ2-3; 16 bases are a match to TRBD2. With 6 bases clipped from V and 4 bases from J, the junction kept 7 bases outside the gene matches. The CDR3 covers 17 residues. Germline-derived CDR1 and CDR2 are MNHEY and SMNVEV (reference sequence). DNA for the CDR3: TGTGCCAGCAGAAGGTCAGGGACTAGCGGGAGGGCAGATACGCAGTATTTT. As protein: CASRRSGTSGRADTQYF.

As regards this clone: In the same sample, other DNA sequences code for this CDR3. The V and J genes are TRBV5-1 and TRBJ1-3; unclear D gene. Germline V gives CDR1 SGHRS, CDR2 YFSETQ. V was cut by 0 bases and J by 4 bases, with 8 bases left in between. There are 14 residues in the CDR3. This CDR3 reads CASSLGPSGNTIYF. The CDR3 nucleotides are TGCGCCAGCAGCTTGGGGCCCTCCGGAAACACCATATATTTT.

The rearrangement joins TRBV2 to TRBJ1-5, with D hard to call. V shed 8 bases and J shed 2 bases, with 13 bases lying between them. CDR3 length: 14 residues. Germline loops: CDR1 SNHLY, CDR2 FYNNEI. CDR3 DNA sequence: TGTGCCAGCGGTCGCCACGGACGCAATCAGCCCCAGCATTTT. Translation: CASGRHGRNQPQHF.

The rearrangement uses TRBV19 and TRBJ1-2; D is unclear. CDR1 and CDR2 from the germline V gene are LNHDA and SQIVND (reference sequence). Trimming removed 5 bases at V and 4 bases at J, with 20 bases between. This CDR3 spans 16 amino acids. CDR3 protein: CASSRAARISPYGYTF. For the CDR3, the DNA is TGTGCCAGTAGTCGCGCAGCCAGGATTTCCCCCTATGGCTACACCTTC.

V usage is TRBV2 and J usage is TRBJ1-2; possibly TRBD1 for D (5 bases). The germline V and J ends were trimmed by 2 bases and 8 bases, with 15 bases remaining between them. CDR1 and CDR2 (germline): SNHLY, FYNNEI. This CDR3 has 14 amino acids. CDR3 loop: CASSESGVHLGYTF. The CDR3 region has the DNA TGTGCCAGCAGTGAATCGGGGGTCCACTTGGGCTACACCTTC.

This clone was observed a handful of times. The J gene is TRBJ1-3, the V gene TRBV7-9; D unclear. Germline CDR1 reads SEHNR; CDR2 reads FQNEAQ (reference sequence). The V and J ends lost 2 bases and 3 bases respectively, with 8 bases between them. This CDR3 region has 14 residues. The CDR3 loop is CASSLMGGGNTIYF. CDR3 DNA: TGTGCCAGCAGCTTAATGGGCGGTGGAAACACCATATATTTT.

The J gene is TRBJ2-7, the V gene TRBV5-1; D may be TRBD1 (6 bases). Germline lookup yields CDR1 SGHRS and CDR2 YFSETQ. CDR3 size: 16 residues. Trimming left V 4 bases short and J 2 bases short, with 19 bases between. Here the CDR3 reads CASSVNTGSGAYEQYF. As DNA, the CDR3 is TGCGCCAGCAGCGTAAATACAGGGAGTGGGGCCTACGAGCAGTACTTC.